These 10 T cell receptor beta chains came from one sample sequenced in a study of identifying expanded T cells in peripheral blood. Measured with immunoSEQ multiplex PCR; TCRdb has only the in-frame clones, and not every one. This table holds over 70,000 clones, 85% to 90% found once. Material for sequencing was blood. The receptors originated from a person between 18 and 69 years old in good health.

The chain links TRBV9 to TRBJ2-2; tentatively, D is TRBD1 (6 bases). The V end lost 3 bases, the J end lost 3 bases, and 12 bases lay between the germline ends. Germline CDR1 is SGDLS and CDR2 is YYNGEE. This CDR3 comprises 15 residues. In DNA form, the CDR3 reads TGTGCCAGCAGCGGTACACAGGGCTACACCGGGGAGCTGTTTTTT. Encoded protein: CASSGTQGYTGELFF.

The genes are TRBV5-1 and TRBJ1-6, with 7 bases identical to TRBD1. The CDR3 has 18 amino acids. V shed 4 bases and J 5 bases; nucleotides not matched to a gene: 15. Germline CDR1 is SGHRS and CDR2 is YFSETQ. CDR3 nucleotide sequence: TGCGCCAGCAGCACATCCGGGACAGTCGATTTTAATAATTCACCCCTCCACTTT. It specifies CASSTSGTVDFNNSPLHF.

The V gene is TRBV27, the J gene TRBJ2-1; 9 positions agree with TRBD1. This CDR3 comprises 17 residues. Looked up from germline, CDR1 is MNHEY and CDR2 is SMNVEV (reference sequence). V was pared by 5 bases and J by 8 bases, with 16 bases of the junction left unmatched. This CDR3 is CASSPSPGTGLVDEQFF. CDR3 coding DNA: TGTGCCAGCAGTCCATCGCCCGGGACAGGGTTGGTCGATGAGCAGTTCTTC.

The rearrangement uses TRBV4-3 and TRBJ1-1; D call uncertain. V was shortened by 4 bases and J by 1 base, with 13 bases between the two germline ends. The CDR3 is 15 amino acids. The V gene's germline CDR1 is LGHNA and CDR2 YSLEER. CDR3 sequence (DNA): TGCGCCAGCAGCCCCGTTGGCCGGTCGAACACTGAAGCTTTCTTT. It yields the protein CASSPVGRSNTEAFF.

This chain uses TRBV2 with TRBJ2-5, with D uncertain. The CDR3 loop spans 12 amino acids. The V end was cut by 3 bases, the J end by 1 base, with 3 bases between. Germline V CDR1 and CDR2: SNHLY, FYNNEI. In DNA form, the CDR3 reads TGTGCCAGCAGTGACACCCAAGAGACCCAGTACTTC. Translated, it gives CASSDTQETQYF.

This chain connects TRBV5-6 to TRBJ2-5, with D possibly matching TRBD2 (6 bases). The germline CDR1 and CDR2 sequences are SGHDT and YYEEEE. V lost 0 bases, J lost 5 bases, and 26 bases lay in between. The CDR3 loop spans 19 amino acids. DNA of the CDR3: TGTGCCAGCAGCTTGGGTCTCGGTCTAGCGTTGCCCGTTGGCGAGACCCAGTACTTC. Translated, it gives CASSLGLGLALPVGETQYF.

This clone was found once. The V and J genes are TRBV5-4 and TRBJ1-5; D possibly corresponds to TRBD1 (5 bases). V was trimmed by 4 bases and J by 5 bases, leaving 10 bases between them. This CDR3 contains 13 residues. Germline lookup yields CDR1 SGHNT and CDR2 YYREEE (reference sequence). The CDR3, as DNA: TGTGCCAGCAGCCGCTGGGGGGATCAGCCCCAGCATTTT. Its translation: CASSRWGDQPQHF.

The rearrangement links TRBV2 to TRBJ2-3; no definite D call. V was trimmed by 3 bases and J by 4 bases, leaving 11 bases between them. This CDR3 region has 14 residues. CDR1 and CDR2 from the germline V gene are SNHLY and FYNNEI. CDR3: CASSEAGLADTQYF. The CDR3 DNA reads TGTGCCAGCAGTGAGGCAGGTCTAGCAGATACGCAGTATTTT. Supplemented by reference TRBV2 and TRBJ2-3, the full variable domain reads EPEVTQTPSHQVTQMGQEVILRCVPISNHLYFYWYRQILGQKVEFLVSFYNNEISEKSEIFDDQFSVERPDGSNFTLKIRSTKLEDSAMYFCASSEAGLADTQYFGPGTRLTVL.

CDR3 region: CASSPPRGGRGTDTQYF. The CDR3 nucleotides are TGTGCCAGCTCACCCCCCCGCGGGGGCCGAGGCACAGATACGCAGTATTTT. This chain connects TRBV18 to TRBJ2-3; the D gene is possibly TRBD2 (7 bases). Germline assignment: CDR1 KGHSH and CDR2 LQKENI. CDR3 size: 17 residues. Trimming took off 3 bases at V and 1 base at J, with 17 bases between the two ends.

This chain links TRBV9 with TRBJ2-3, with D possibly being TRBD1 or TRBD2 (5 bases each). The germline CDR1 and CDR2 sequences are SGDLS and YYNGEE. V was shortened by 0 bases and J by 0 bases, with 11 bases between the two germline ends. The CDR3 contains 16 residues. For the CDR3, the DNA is TGTGCCAGCAGCGTAGGGGACGCCGCTAGCACAGATACGCAGTATTTT. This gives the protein CASSVGDAASTDTQYF. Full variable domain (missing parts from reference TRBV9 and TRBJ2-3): DSGVTQTPKHLITATGQRVTLRCSPRSGDLSVYWYQQSLDQGLQFLIQYYNGEERAKGNILERFSAQQFPDLHSELNLSSLELGDSALYFCASSVGDAASTDTQYFGPGTRLTVL.